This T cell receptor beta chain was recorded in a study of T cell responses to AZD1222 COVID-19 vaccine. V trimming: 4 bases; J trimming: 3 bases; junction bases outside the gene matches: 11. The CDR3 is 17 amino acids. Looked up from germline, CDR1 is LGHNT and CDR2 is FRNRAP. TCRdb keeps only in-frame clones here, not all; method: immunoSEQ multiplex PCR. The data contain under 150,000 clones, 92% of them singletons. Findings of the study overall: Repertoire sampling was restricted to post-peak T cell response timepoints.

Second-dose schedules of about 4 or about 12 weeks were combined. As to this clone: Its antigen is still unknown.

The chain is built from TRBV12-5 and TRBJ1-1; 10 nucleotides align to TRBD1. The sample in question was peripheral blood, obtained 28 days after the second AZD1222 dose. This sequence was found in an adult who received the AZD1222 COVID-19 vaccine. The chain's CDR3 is CASGSLPGDRGYTEAFF. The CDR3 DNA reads TGTGCTAGTGGTTCCTTACCCGGGGACAGGGGATACACTGAAGCTTTCTTT.